The 14 T cell receptor beta chains below were found in one sample sequenced in a study of siplizumab effects on memory and regulatory T cells. Data came from immunoSEQ multiplex PCR; TCRdb stores just in-frame clones and leaves some out. The repertoire includes roughly 120,000 clones, roughly 94% of them detected once, and about 0.75% sits in the top ten. Input material: Tregs sorted from blood. Every receptor here comes from a human donor in good health.

This rearrangement joins TRBV7-6 to TRBJ2-4; 10 positions agree with TRBD1. The germline V gene has CDR1 SGHVS and CDR2 FNYEAQ. J was trimmed by 9 bases and V by 1 base; bases with no gene match: 12. The CDR3 is 17 amino acids. In DNA, the CDR3 is TGTGCCAGCAGCTTAGGTAGTGACAGGGGGCTCGGTGGCATTCAGTACTTC. Translation: CASSLGSDRGLGGIQYF.

In DNA, the CDR3 is TGCAGCGTTACAAAGGGGAATGGCTACACCTTC. Protein product: CSVTKGNGYTF. V usage is TRBV29-1 and J usage is TRBJ1-2; maybe TRBD1 (5 bases). Germline loops: CDR1 SQVTM, CDR2 ANQGSEA. V lost 5 bases and J lost 6, with 10 bases in between. The CDR3 loop spans 11 amino acids.

The chain is built from TRBV11-1 and TRBJ2-7; D unclear. The CDR3 is made up of 14 amino acids. V was trimmed by 2 bases and J by 1 base, leaving 9 bases between them. CDR1 and CDR2 (germline): SGHAT, FQDESV (reference sequence). CDR3 in DNA: TGTGCCAGCAGCTTATCCTGGGAATCCTACGAGCAGTACTTC. Its protein is CASSLSWESYEQYF.

The chain employs TRBV18 and TRBJ1-4; TRBD1 agrees at 7 bases. CDR3 length: 14 amino acids. V lost 6 bases, J lost 4 bases, and 5 bases stayed unmatched. Looked up from germline, CDR1 is KGHSH and CDR2 is LQKENI. The CDR3 nucleotides are TGTGCCAGCTCTGTGACAGGGAATAATGAAAAACTGTTTTTT. Translated: CASSVTGNNEKLFF.

The chain employs TRBV2 and TRBJ2-5; 7 bases map to TRBD2. The length of the CDR3 is 12 residues. V trimming: 6 bases; J trimming: 5 bases; junction bases outside the gene matches: 3. In germline, CDR1 is SNHLY, CDR2 FYNNEI. CDR3 amino acids: CASRGEGETQYF. The CDR3 DNA is TGTGCCAGCAGAGGGGAGGGCGAGACCCAGTACTTC.

V gene TRBV7-2 combines with J gene TRBJ2-3, with 9 bases lining up with TRBD2. The CDR3 runs 16 residues. Germline trimming cut 5 bases from V and 1 base from J; bases unmatched to any gene: 7. Germline values: CDR1 SGHTA, CDR2 FQGNSA. Here the CDR3 DNA reads TGTGCCAGCAGCCAAAAGCGGGGGGCTCGCACAGATACGCAGTATTTT. This encodes CASSQKRGARTDTQYF.

This chain uses TRBV11-3 with TRBJ2-1; 10 nucleotides align to TRBD2. The CDR3 is made up of 15 amino acids. The ends lost 5 bases at V and 7 bases at J; junction bases unmatched: 8. CDR1 and CDR2 (germline): SGHNT, YENEEA. CDR3 DNA sequence: TGTGCCAGCAGCCACGGACTAGCGGAAGCAAATGAGCAGTTCTTC. Translated: CASSHGLAEANEQFF.

The V and J genes are TRBV10-3 and TRBJ2-7, with 11 bases aligning to TRBD1. CDR1 is ENHRY and CDR2 is SYGVKD in the germline V gene. V shed 9 bases and J 3 bases; nucleotides not matched to a gene: 7. The CDR3 loop spans 14 amino acids. The CDR3 reads CAIQQGTGGYEQYF. CDR3 nucleotide sequence: TGTGCCATACAGCAGGGGACAGGGGGCTACGAGCAGTACTTC.

This clone has just one count. The J gene is TRBJ1-1, the V gene TRBV6-1; no reliable D call. There are 14 residues in the CDR3. Germline lookup yields CDR1 MNHNS and CDR2 SASEGT. V was trimmed by 6 bases and J by 2 bases, leaving 13 bases between them. DNA of the CDR3: TGTGCCAGCAGGACCCGGGGAAGCAACACTGAAGCTTTCTTT. This sequence encodes CASRTRGSNTEAFF.

This sequence joins TRBV5-1 and TRBJ1-2, with D perhaps TRBD1 (5 bases). Trimming left V 0 bases short and J 6 bases short, with 9 bases between. Germline-derived CDR1 and CDR2 are SGHRS and YFSETQ. The CDR3 loop spans 13 amino acids. CDR3 bases: TGCGCCAGCAGCTTGGCCTTGGGGGATGGCTACACCTTC. Its translation is CASSLALGDGYTF.

The genes are TRBV5-1 and TRBJ2-4, with 8 bases lining up with TRBD1. Germline trimming cut 2 bases from V and 3 bases from J; bases unmatched to any gene: 4. Per germline, CDR1 SGHRS and CDR2 YFSETQ. There are 15 residues in the CDR3. The chain's CDR3 is CASSFGRGLKNIQYF. DNA of the CDR3: TGCGCCAGCAGCTTCGGCAGGGGGCTCAAAAACATTCAGTACTTC.

The V gene is TRBV5-1, the J gene TRBJ1-5; no clear D gene. V lost 4 bases, J lost 4 bases, and 9 bases lay in between. The CDR3 has 13 residues. CDR1 SGHRS and CDR2 YFSETQ come from the germline V gene. CDR3 protein: CASSPGDNQPQHF. CDR3 sequence (DNA): TGCGCCAGCAGCCCGGGCGATAATCAGCCCCAGCATTTT.

This clone came up once. Other DNA sequences in the sample encode the same CDR3. V gene TRBV2 combines with J gene TRBJ1-1; TRBD1 matches 11 bases. Germline V gene lookup returns CDR1 SNHLY and CDR2 FYNNEI. The ends lost 6 bases at V and 5 bases at J; junction bases unmatched: 5. This CDR3 spans 14 amino acids. The CDR3 DNA is TGTGCCAGCAGCGGACAGGGGGCGGGAACTGAAGCTTTCTTT. This translates into CASSGQGAGTEAFF. Using reference TRBV2 and TRBJ1-1 for the parts outside the CDR3, the full variable domain is EPEVTQTPSHQVTQMGQEVILRCVPISNHLYFYWYRQILGQKVEFLVSFYNNEISEKSEIFDDQFSVERPDGSNFTLKIRSTKLEDSAMYFCASSGQGAGTEAFFGQGTRLTVV.

V is TRBV2 and J is TRBJ2-5; 7 nucleotides align to TRBD1. Per the germline V gene, CDR1 is SNHLY and CDR2 is FYNNEI. The CDR3 consists of 13 residues. The V segment lost 5 bases and the J segment 5 bases; nucleotides outside the gene matches: 5. The CDR3 DNA is TGTGCCAGCAGTCGGGACAGTTGGGAGACCCAGTACTTC. It codes for CASSRDSWETQYF.